The 18 T cell receptor beta chains below come from one sample, sequenced in a study of beta chain features in type 1 diabetes. Study-wide results and limits: Shorter TCRB CDR3s, moderately but significantly so, were found in Type 1 diabetes patients in all four CD4+ subsets.

Since all of the isolated RNA was reverse transcribed, expressed TCRB transcripts were what got sequenced. TCRdb's table, derived via immunoSEQ multiplex PCR, lists solely in-frame clones and lacks some. In the table there are around 40,000 clones, roughly 68% of which are singletons. Antigens for these TCRs are unknown. The sequenced sample was Tregs from blood. The source is a woman between 18 and 30 years old with type 1 diabetes.

The chain has TRBV29-1 and TRBJ2-7, with TRBD1 matching 7 bases. The germline V gene has CDR1 SQVTM and CDR2 ANQGSEA. The V gene end was trimmed by 4 bases and the J gene end by 2 bases; junction bases not matched to a gene: 17. This CDR3 contains 17 residues. CDR3 DNA sequence: TGCAGCGTTGCGTCCGACAAAGGGGGCCCCTACACCTACGAGCAGTACTTC. Translated, it gives CSVASDKGGPYTYEQYF.

The chain is built from TRBV18 and TRBJ1-4; 7 nucleotides align to TRBD1. CDR3 length: 14 residues. V shed 3 bases, J shed 4 bases, and the junction held 2 bases outside the gene matches. Germline V CDR1 and CDR2: KGHSH, LQKENI. The CDR3 spells CASSPGQINEKLFF. The CDR3 nucleotides are TGTGCCAGCTCACCGGGACAGATTAATGAAAAACTGTTTTTT.

V and J are TRBV29-1 and TRBJ1-2; no reliable D call. The CDR3 is 13 residues long. Germline CDR1 reads SQVTM; CDR2 reads ANQGSEA. The V end lost 4 bases, the J end lost 0 bases, and 9 bases lay between the germline ends. CDR3: CSVGVGANYGYTF. CDR3 nucleotides: TGCAGCGTTGGGGTAGGAGCTAACTATGGCTACACCTTC.

The genes are TRBV5-4 and TRBJ1-5; D unclear. V was trimmed by 2 bases and J by 2 bases, leaving 14 bases between them. In germline, CDR1 is SGHNT, CDR2 YYREEE (reference sequence). This CDR3 is built from 16 residues. CDR3 DNA: TGTGCCAGCAGCTTCGGTGGGAGTGGGGGCAATCAGCCCCAGCATTTT. It translates to CASSFGGSGGNQPQHF.

In DNA, the CDR3 is TGCAGCGTTACCAACTTGACCCGAGGGACAGGGGGCAGAGCTTTCTTT. It is translated as CSVTNLTRGTGGRAFF. V gene TRBV29-1 combines with J gene TRBJ1-1; 12 bases are shared with TRBD1. Germline trimming cut 5 bases from V and 10 bases from J; bases unmatched to any gene: 17. The CDR3 is 16 residues long. CDR1 SQVTM and CDR2 ANQGSEA come from the germline V gene.

This chain connects TRBV28 to TRBJ1-2; 11 bases match TRBD1. V gave up 3 bases and J gave up 8 bases; unmatched junction bases: 8. CDR3 size: 15 residues. Germline lookup yields CDR1 MDHEN and CDR2 SYDVKM. The CDR3 protein is CASSFTGQGAGGYTF. The CDR3 DNA reads as TGTGCCAGCAGTTTTACTGGACAGGGGGCCGGGGGCTACACCTTC.

The chain combines TRBV5-1 with TRBJ2-5; 10 positions match TRBD2. The germline V gene has CDR1 SGHRS and CDR2 YFSETQ. The ends lost 4 bases at V and 5 bases at J; junction bases unmatched: 2. The length of the CDR3 is 13 residues. CDR3 amino acids: CASSGGLAETQYF. The CDR3, as DNA: TGCGCCAGCAGCGGGGGACTAGCGGAGACCCAGTACTTC.

The chain uses TRBV7-2 and TRBJ1-1; TRBD1 is a possible D gene (5 bases). The CDR3 is made up of 14 amino acids. In germline, CDR1 is SGHTA, CDR2 FQGNSA. Trimming left V 2 bases short and J 2 bases short, with 9 bases between. The CDR3 loop reads CASSLLQGNTEAFF. The CDR3 coding sequence is TGTGCCAGCAGCTTACTTCAGGGAAACACTGAAGCTTTCTTT.

This clone is a singleton in its sample. This chain links TRBV25-1 with TRBJ1-1; 7 nucleotides align to TRBD1. The CDR3 has 14 residues. Germline V gene sequence: CDR1 MGHDK, CDR2 SYGVNS. Trimming cost V 1 base and J 8 bases; bases outside gene matches: 7. The CDR3 region has the DNA TGTGCCAGCAGTGAATCAGGGGGACCGCCCGAAGCTTTCTTT. It specifies CASSESGGPPEAFF.

This chain joins TRBV7-2 and TRBJ2-3, with D tentatively TRBD1 (6 bases). This CDR3 has 17 amino acids. V gave up 3 bases and J gave up 4 bases, with 20 bases separating them. Germline V gene lookup returns CDR1 SGHTA and CDR2 FQGNSA. As DNA, the CDR3 is TGTGCCAGCAGCTTTTTTAAGGGACAAATCCTTGCAGATACGCAGTATTTT. Protein sequence: CASSFFKGQILADTQYF.

The chain has TRBV10-3 and TRBJ2-1, with 7 positions matching TRBD2. The V gene's germline CDR1 is ENHRY and CDR2 SYGVKD. Trimming took 7 bases from V and 6 from J; bases not matched to a gene: 12. This CDR3 spans 15 amino acids. The CDR3 is CAINPVGGLANEQFF. The CDR3 bases are TGTGCCATCAACCCGGTCGGGGGGTTAGCCAATGAGCAGTTCTTC.

The table lists this clone with a count of one. This sequence joins TRBV28 and TRBJ2-7; 7 bases are a match to TRBD2. V dropped 7 bases and J dropped 3; count of bases not matched to a gene: 6. This CDR3 has 13 residues. Per the germline V gene, CDR1 is MDHEN and CDR2 is SYDVKM. DNA of the CDR3: TGTGCCAGCATGTCCAGCGGGAACTACGAGCAGTACTTC. This sequence encodes CASMSSGNYEQYF. Full variable domain (remainder filled in from reference TRBV28 and TRBJ2-7): DVKVTQSSRYLVKRTGEKVFLECVQDMDHENMFWYRQDPGLGLRLIYFSYDVKMKEKGDIPEGYSVSREKKERFSLILESASTNQTSMYLCASMSSGNYEQYFGPGTRLTVT.

This clone was detected a few times. The chain uses TRBV13 and TRBJ2-7, with 9 bases fitting TRBD2. In germline, CDR1 is PRHDT, CDR2 FYEKMQ (reference sequence). Trimming cost V 4 bases and J 2 bases; bases outside gene matches: 9. This CDR3 is 16 amino acids long. Here the CDR3 DNA reads TGTGCCAGCAGCTCCCGTACTAGCGGGTTTACCTACGAGCAGTACTTC. Its translation is CASSSRTSGFTYEQYF. Full variable domain (missing parts from reference TRBV13 and TRBJ2-7): AAGVIQSPRHLIKEKRETATLKCYPIPRHDTVYWYQQGPGQDPQFLISFYEKMQSDKGSIPDRFSAQQFSDYHSELNMSSLELGDSALYFCASSSRTSGFTYEQYFGPGTRLTVT.

V usage is TRBV25-1 and J usage is TRBJ2-2; D gene uncertain. Trimming cost V 1 base and J 6 bases, with 6 bases left between them. The CDR3 runs to 13 residues. Looked up from germline, CDR1 is MGHDK and CDR2 is SYGVNS. The CDR3 DNA reads as TGTGCCAGCAGTGAATCGGTTCCCGGGGAGCTGTTTTTT. This encodes CASSESVPGELFF.

CDR3 DNA sequence: TGTGCCAGCAGCGGACCGGGACAGGGGGCCTACGAGCAGTACTTC. Translating gives CASSGPGQGAYEQYF. The chain joins TRBV6-1 to TRBJ2-7, with 11 bases fitting TRBD1. CDR1 is MNHNS and CDR2 is SASEGT in the germline V gene. The CDR3 consists of 15 residues. V shed 6 bases, J shed 2 bases, and the junction held 6 bases outside the gene matches.

V and J are TRBV28 and TRBJ2-1, with TRBD2 matching over 8 bases. V shed 5 bases, J shed 7 bases, and the junction held 13 bases outside the gene matches. In germline, CDR1 is MDHEN, CDR2 SYDVKM. This CDR3 has 16 amino acids. This chain's CDR3 is CASSITSGAGVNEQFF. In DNA, the CDR3 is TGTGCCAGCAGTATCACTAGCGGAGCGGGGGTGAATGAGCAGTTCTTC.

The rearrangement joins TRBV5-5 to TRBJ2-7, with a tentative D call TRBD1 (6 bases). This CDR3 has 14 amino acids. Germline V gives CDR1 SGHKS, CDR2 YYEKEE (reference sequence). Deletions cut 4 bases from V and 5 bases from J, with 16 bases between. The CDR3 loop is CASSPSGTTDEQYF. Written as DNA, the CDR3 is TGTGCCAGCAGCCCCAGTGGGACAACGGACGAGCAGTACTTC.

The chain carries TRBV19 and TRBJ2-1; 9 positions match TRBD2. J gave up 6 bases and V 3 bases, and 6 bases lay outside the gene matches. Germline V gene data show CDR1 as LNHDA and CDR2 as SQIVND (reference sequence). The CDR3 runs to 15 residues. The CDR3 sequence: CASSIAAGGSNEQFF. Here the CDR3 DNA reads TGTGCCAGTAGTATTGCGGCGGGGGGGTCCAATGAGCAGTTCTTC. Full variable domain (remainder filled in from reference TRBV19 and TRBJ2-1): DGGITQSPKYLFRKEGQNVTLSCEQNLNHDAMYWYRQDPGQGLRLIYYSQIVNDFQKGDIAEGYSVSREKKESFPLTVTSAQKNPTAFYLCASSIAAGGSNEQFFGPGTRLTVL.